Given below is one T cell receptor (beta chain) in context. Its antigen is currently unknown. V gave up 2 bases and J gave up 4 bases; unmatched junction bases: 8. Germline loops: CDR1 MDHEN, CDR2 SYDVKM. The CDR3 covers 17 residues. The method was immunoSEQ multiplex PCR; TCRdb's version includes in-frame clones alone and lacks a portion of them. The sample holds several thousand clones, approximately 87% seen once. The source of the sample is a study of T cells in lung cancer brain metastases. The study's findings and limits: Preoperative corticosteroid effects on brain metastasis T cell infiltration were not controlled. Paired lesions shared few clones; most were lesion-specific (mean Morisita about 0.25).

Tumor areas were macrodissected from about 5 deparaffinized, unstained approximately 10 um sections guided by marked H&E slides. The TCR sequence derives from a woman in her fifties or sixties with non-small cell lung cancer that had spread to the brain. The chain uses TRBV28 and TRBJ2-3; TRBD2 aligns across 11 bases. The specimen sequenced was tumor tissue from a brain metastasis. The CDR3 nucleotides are TGTGCCAGCAGTTTAAGACTAGCGGGATCTTATGCAGATACGCAGTATTTT. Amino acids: CASSLRLAGSYADTQYF. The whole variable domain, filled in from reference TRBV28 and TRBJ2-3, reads DVKVTQSSRYLVKRTGEKVFLECVQDMDHENMFWYRQDPGLGLRLIYFSYDVKMKEKGDIPEGYSVSREKKERFSLILESASTNQTSMYLCASSLRLAGSYADTQYFGPGTRLTVL.